This T cell receptor (beta chain) was documented in a study of T-cell memory formation after mild COVID-19. Study-level background: TCR clusters mostly belonged to single donors.

CDR1 and CDR2 from the germline V gene are LGHDT and YNNKEL (reference sequence). V was cut by 0 bases and J by 3 bases, with 8 bases left in between. The CDR3 spans 14 residues. Notes on this clonotype: Its matching antigen is unknown.

Study-level results: Contracting clones localized mainly to CM and EM when CD4+ and mainly to EMRA when CD8+. A balance of CD4 and CD8 characterized clones contracting day 15 to 85, whereas later expanders leaned CD4+. Proof of SARS-CoV-2 specificity was absent for the second-wave clones that crested on day 37.

TCRdb fed the 5' RACE reads into MiXCR, producing one record per CDR3 protein. The table includes about 410,000 distinct CDR3 sequences, under 25% detected once. The chain joins TRBV3-1 to TRBJ1-2, with a tentative D call TRBD1 (5 bases). This receptor was identified in an adult woman who had mild COVID-19 (a few samples of this study predate the infection). Cell type and time point are not known. Specimen: PBMCs or a T cell subset sorted from them (not recorded which). CDR3 sequence: CASSQEWGDYGYTF. The CDR3 nucleotides are TGTGCCAGCAGCCAAGAGTGGGGGGACTATGGCTACACCTTC.